The present T cell receptor beta chain was sequenced within a study of T cells in Graves' hyperthyroidism and ophthalmopathy. About the study: Peripheral blood was drawn at first diagnosis, prior to all treatment.

Amplification targeted TCR beta CDR3 regions from RNA transcripts. The TCR CDR3 was amplified in a first-round RT-PCR using the HTBI primer set. From the multiplex PCR reads, TCRdb called clonotypes with MiXCR, one entry per CDR3 protein. This sample has some 340,000 distinct CDR3 sequences; about 13% occur once, and the top ten carry almost 35%. There are many counts of this clonotype. Germline CDR1 reads LGHDT; CDR2 reads YNNKEL (reference sequence). The CDR3 runs 14 residues. The ends were cut back, 4 bases at V and 0 bases at J, with 9 bases in the middle. The source of this sequence is a middle-aged woman with Graves' ophthalmopathy. This chain joins TRBV3-1 and TRBJ1-1, with D uncertain. Sequencing was carried out using blood. The DNA for the CDR3 is TGTGCCAGCAGCCCCCCGACGGTGAACACTGAAGCTTTCTTT. This codes for CASSPPTVNTEAFF.